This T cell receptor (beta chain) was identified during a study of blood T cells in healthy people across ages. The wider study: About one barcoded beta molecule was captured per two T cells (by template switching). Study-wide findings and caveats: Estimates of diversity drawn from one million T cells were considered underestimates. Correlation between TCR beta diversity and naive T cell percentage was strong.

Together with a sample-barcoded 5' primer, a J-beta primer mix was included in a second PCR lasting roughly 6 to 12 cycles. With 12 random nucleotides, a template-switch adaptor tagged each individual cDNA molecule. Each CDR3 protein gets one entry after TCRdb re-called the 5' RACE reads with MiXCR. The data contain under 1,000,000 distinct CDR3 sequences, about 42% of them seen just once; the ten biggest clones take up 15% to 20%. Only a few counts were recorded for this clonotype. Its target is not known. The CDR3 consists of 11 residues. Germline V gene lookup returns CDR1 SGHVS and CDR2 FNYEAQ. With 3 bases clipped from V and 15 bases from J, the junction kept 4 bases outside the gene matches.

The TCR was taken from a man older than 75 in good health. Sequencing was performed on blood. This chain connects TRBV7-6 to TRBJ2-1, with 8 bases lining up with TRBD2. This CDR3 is CASSLGLEWFF. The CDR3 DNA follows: TGTGCCAGCAGCTTGGGACTAGAATGGTTCTTC.